This T cell receptor (beta chain) stems from a study of OX40 agonist ivuxolimab in advanced cancers. This clone showed up just once. The CDR3 loop spans 15 amino acids. V shed 4 bases and J 5 bases; nucleotides not matched to a gene: 8. The germline V gene has CDR1 MDHEN and CDR2 SYDVKM. This table comes from immunoSEQ multiplex PCR, and its TCRdb copy is limited to in-frame clones, with some not included. The table lists about 54,000 clones, approximately 90% of them singletons, with around 12% in the top ten. Sequenced material: CD4+ or CD8+ T cells sorted from blood, taken in a trial of the OX40 agonist ivuxolimab. This sequence joins TRBV28 and TRBJ1-1; 9 bases map to TRBD1. The sequence derives from an adult with an advanced solid tumor such as melanoma, head and neck, liver or kidney cancer. CDR3 residues: CASSSAHRGLTEAFF. The CDR3 DNA reads TGTGCCAGCAGTTCAGCGCACAGGGGGCTTACTGAAGCTTTCTTT.